The 13 T cell receptor beta chains given below trace back to one sample, sequenced in a study of response to subunit inactivated influenza vaccine. TCRdb independently ran MiXCR on the RT-PCR reads; one entry per CDR3 protein. The sample has about 480,000 distinct CDR3 sequences; 25% are singletons. This sample comprised CD4+ T cells sorted from PBMCs, obtained approximately 5 days after vaccination. These receptors were obtained from a man aged 50 to 59 who received an inactivated influenza vaccine.

This clonotype was detected only a few times. The rearrangement joins TRBV29-1 to TRBJ1-4; 9 bases align to TRBD1. CDR1 and CDR2 from the germline V gene are SQVTM and ANQGSEA. This CDR3 comprises 14 residues. The ends lost 7 bases at V and 3 bases at J; junction bases unmatched: 6. The CDR3 sequence is CSATGGAANEKLFF. DNA for the CDR3: TGCAGCGCGACAGGGGGAGCGGCTAATGAAAAACTGTTTTTT. The variable domain in full, with the rest retrieved from reference TRBV29-1 and TRBJ1-4, is SAVISQKPSRDICQRGTSLTIQCQVDSQVTMMFWYRQQPGQSLTLIATANQGSEATYESGFVIDKFPISRPNLTFSTLTVSNMSPEDSSIYLCSATGGAANEKLFFGSGTQLSVL.

This clonotype was counted between two and nine times. The gene calls are TRBV7-9 and TRBJ2-1; D might be TRBD2 (6 bases). The V end was cut by 0 bases, the J end by 0 bases, with 9 bases between. The V gene's germline CDR1 is SEHNR and CDR2 FQNEAQ (reference sequence). CDR3 length: 16 residues. The DNA of the CDR3 is TGTGCCAGCAGCTTAGCGCGGGGAGACTCCTACAATGAGCAGTTCTTC. It yields the protein CASSLARGDSYNEQFF. The variable domain in full, with the rest retrieved from reference TRBV7-9 and TRBJ2-1, is DTGVSQNPRHKITKRGQNVTFRCDPISEHNRLYWYRQTLGQGPEFLTYFQNEAQLEKSRLLSDRFSAERPKGSFSTLEIQRTEQGDSAMYLCASSLARGDSYNEQFFGPGTRLTVL.

V gene TRBV5-1 combines with J gene TRBJ2-5; 14 nucleotides agree with TRBD2. Germline trimming cut 3 bases from V and 1 base from J; bases unmatched to any gene: 2. This CDR3 contains 16 residues. Germline V gene sequence: CDR1 SGHRS, CDR2 YFSETQ. The CDR3 DNA is TGCGCCAGCAGCTCGACTAGCGGGGGGGCCCAAGAGACCCAGTACTTC. This encodes CASSSTSGGAQETQYF.

Only a few counts were recorded for this clonotype. J is TRBJ1-4 and V is TRBV10-3; tentative D call: TRBD1 (5 bases). This CDR3 comprises 14 residues. Germline-derived CDR1 and CDR2 are ENHRY and SYGVKD. Trimming removed 4 bases from V and 8 bases from J, with 14 bases in between. DNA of the CDR3: TGTGCCATCAGTGGGGACCTTCAGGCAGAAAAACTGTTTTTT. Translation gives CAISGDLQAEKLFF.

At least ten counts were recorded for this clonotype. V usage is TRBV12-3 or TRBV12-4 and J usage is TRBJ2-5; weak D call: TRBD1 (6 bases). This CDR3 is built from 13 residues. The V gene lost 3 bases and the J gene lost 3 bases, with 8 bases spanning the gap. The CDR3 region has the DNA TGTGCCAGCAGTTTGAACAGGGAAGAGACCCAGTACTTC. Protein sequence: CASSLNREETQYF.

The chain recombines TRBV7-9 with TRBJ2-5; D assignment may be TRBD1 or TRBD2 (5 bases each). There are 16 residues in the CDR3. Looked up from germline, CDR1 is SEHNR and CDR2 is FQNEAQ (reference sequence). Deletions cut 1 base from V and 2 bases from J, with 14 bases between. The CDR3 protein is CASSLGGSQLQETQYF. The CDR3 coding sequence is TGTGCCAGCAGCTTAGGGGGGTCACAATTACAAGAGACCCAGTACTTC.

In this sample, this clonotype turned up many times. V is TRBV19 and J is TRBJ2-7; D is unresolved. The CDR3 consists of 13 residues. Trimming took off 3 bases at V and 7 bases at J, with 13 bases between the two ends. The germline gives CDR1 LNHDA, CDR2 SQIVND (reference sequence). The CDR3 region is CASSIPGRPEQYF. The CDR3 DNA sequence: TGTGCCAGTAGTATTCCTGGACGCCCAGAGCAGTACTTC. Full variable domain (rest looked up from reference TRBV19 and TRBJ2-7): DGGITQSPKYLFRKEGQNVTLSCEQNLNHDAMYWYRQDPGQGLRLIYYSQIVNDFQKGDIAEGYSVSREKKESFPLTVTSAQKNPTAFYLCASSIPGRPEQYFGPGTRLTVT.

The table lists this clonotype with many counts. The gene calls are TRBV29-1 and TRBJ2-2; possibly TRBD2 for D (6 bases). The CDR3 is made up of 12 amino acids. Germline V lookup: CDR1 SQVTM, CDR2 ANQGSEA. V was clipped by 6 bases and J by 6 bases, with 11 bases between them. CDR3 DNA: TGCAGCGTACGGGAGAGGTCCGGGGAGCTGTTTTTT. The encoded protein is CSVRERSGELFF.

This chain connects TRBV20-1 to TRBJ1-5, with a tentative D call TRBD1 (6 bases). The germline V and J ends were trimmed by 6 bases and 0 bases, with 15 bases remaining between them. This CDR3 spans 15 amino acids. Germline CDR1 is DFQATT and CDR2 is SNEGSKA (reference sequence). CDR3 protein: CSAMTGTYSNQPQHF. DNA of the CDR3: TGCAGTGCGATGACAGGAACGTATAGCAATCAGCCCCAGCATTTT.

The chain couples TRBV19 to TRBJ2-7; TRBD2 agrees at 9 bases. Germline CDR1 reads LNHDA; CDR2 reads SQIVND (reference sequence). This CDR3 has 14 amino acids. V lost 5 bases to trimming and J lost 3 bases; unmatched junction nucleotides: 5. The CDR3 region has the DNA TGTGCCAGTAGTCCGACTAGCGGAAACTACGAGCAGTACTTC. Protein product: CASSPTSGNYEQYF.

This clonotype has only a few counts. The V gene is TRBV5-6, the J gene TRBJ2-1; TRBD2 matches 7 bases. The CDR3 is 16 residues long. The V segment lost 1 base and the J segment 2 bases; nucleotides outside the gene matches: 6. Germline lookup yields CDR1 SGHDT and CDR2 YYEEEE. CDR3 sequence reads: CASSLRPSGAYNEQFF. The CDR3 bases are TGTGCCAGCAGCTTGCGTCCTAGCGGAGCCTACAATGAGCAGTTCTTC.

This clonotype turned up a few times. V gene TRBV5-1 combines with J gene TRBJ2-7, with TRBD1 matching 8 bases. V lost 4 bases, J lost 3 bases, and 9 bases stayed unmatched. This CDR3 has 15 amino acids. CDR1 and CDR2 from the germline V gene are SGHRS and YFSETQ. CDR3 protein: CASSRGGQDIYEQYF. The DNA of the CDR3 is TGCGCCAGCAGCCGAGGGGGACAGGACATCTACGAGCAGTACTTC.

There are a few counts of this clonotype. The chain recombines TRBV28 with TRBJ2-7; D possibly corresponds to TRBD2 (5 bases). CDR1 is MDHEN and CDR2 is SYDVKM in the germline V gene. The V and J ends lost 5 bases and 4 bases respectively, with 12 bases between them. The CDR3 loop spans 13 amino acids. As DNA, the CDR3 is TGTGCCAGCAGTCCACCGGACTTGTACGAGCAGTACTTC. This translates into CASSPPDLYEQYF. Filled out from reference TRBV28 and TRBJ2-7, the complete variable domain reads DVKVTQSSRYLVKRTGEKVFLECVQDMDHENMFWYRQDPGLGLRLIYFSYDVKMKEKGDIPEGYSVSREKKERFSLILESASTNQTSMYLCASSPPDLYEQYFGPGTRLTVT.